This T cell receptor (beta chain) was retrieved from a study of cytomegalovirus exposure and HLA in healthy donors. Study outcomes and limitations: It was reportedly the case that the classifier diagnosed cytomegalovirus status with high specificity and sensitivity. Within an earlier analysis, most TCR beta V segments proved productive either about 90% or about 30% of the time. TCR beta chains numbering some 160 were designated cytomegalovirus-associated.

Comment on this clone: Its antigen is not identified.

Vbeta (60) and Jbeta (13) primers were used in the PCR. Data came from immunoSEQ multiplex PCR; TCRdb stores just in-frame clones and leaves some out. The data contain about 170,000 clones, over 80% of them singletons. The germline V gene has CDR1 KGHSH and CDR2 LQKENI. V lost 7 bases and J 6 bases, leaving 18 bases between the germline ends. The CDR3 sequence is 14 residues long. The clonotype comes from a male donor in good health and CMV-seronegative. The chain uses TRBV18 and TRBJ1-2; perhaps TRBD1 as D (6 bases). Sequences were obtained from PBMCs. The CDR3 loop reads CASLPDSERDGYTF. DNA of the CDR3: TGTGCCAGCTTACCGGACAGCGAACGGGATGGCTACACCTTC.